This T cell receptor (beta chain) was captured by sequencing in a study of T-cell memory formation after mild COVID-19. This clonotype showed up just a few times. TCRdb redid the calling of the 5' RACE reads with MiXCR, one entry per CDR3 protein. This table has some 250,000 distinct CDR3 sequences, around a tenth appearing once. Specimen: PBMCs or a T cell subset sorted from them (not recorded which). The receptor was isolated from a man between 18 and 35 years old who had mild COVID-19 (a few samples of this study predate the infection). Cell type and time point are not known.

The CDR3 DNA reads as TGTGCCAGCAGTTCCTGGGGAGGAGGGGGCAATGAAAAACTGTTTTTT. This sequence encodes CASSSWGGGGNEKLFF. The chain combines TRBV25-1 with TRBJ1-4; 7 positions match TRBD1. The CDR3 is 16 residues long. Looked up from germline, CDR1 is MGHDK and CDR2 is SYGVNS. V was clipped by 5 bases and J by 5 bases; unmatched bases: 11.